These 24 T cell receptor beta chains came from one sample sequenced in a study of regulatory T cells in long-lasting Graves disease. iRepertoire HTBI primers and Arm-PCR of CDR3 regions built TCR beta libraries. Using its own MiXCR run on the multiplex PCR reads, TCRdb lists one record per CDR3 protein. The sample records a few hundred thousand distinct CDR3 sequences, roughly 15% being singletons. Time point: newly diagnosed GD, antithyroid drugs for less than 3 months. Extracted RNA from PBMCs served as the source of the TCR library. The same specimen was also included in a second study, on T cells in Graves' hyperthyroidism and ophthalmopathy.

Specimen: peripheral blood mononuclear cells (PBMCs), collected at new diagnosis, from a patient treated with antithyroid drugs. The receptor set was obtained from a woman aged 50 to 65 with Graves disease.

The chain is built from TRBV6-2 or TRBV6-3 and TRBJ1-1; D is undetermined. Germline CDR1 is MNHEY and CDR2 is SVGEGT. CDR3 length: 14 amino acids. V was trimmed by 2 bases and J by 4 bases, leaving 11 bases between them. CDR3 loop: CASSYRIVSTEAFF. For the CDR3, the DNA is TGTGCCAGCAGTTACCGGATTGTAAGCACTGAAGCTTTCTTT.

This clonotype was counted between two and nine times. This chain connects TRBV9 to TRBJ1-6; D may be TRBD1 (5 bases). The germline V gene encodes CDR1 SGDLS and CDR2 YYNGEE. This CDR3 has 15 residues. V lost 2 bases to trimming and J lost 6 bases, with 12 bases between them. This CDR3 is CASSVGAGSNSPLHF. CDR3 bases: TGTGCCAGCAGCGTCGGGGCGGGGAGTAATTCACCCCTCCACTTT.

This clonotype was counted at least ten times. The chain uses TRBV7-3 and TRBJ2-1, with 13 bases fitting TRBD2. The junction had 13 bases not matched to a gene; V was cut back by 3 bases and J by 8 bases. Germline V CDR1 and CDR2: SGHTA, FQGTGA. The CDR3 is made up of 18 amino acids. In nucleotides, the CDR3 is TGTGCCAGCAGCTTGACAGGGGACGGACTAGCGGGAGAACATGAGCAGTTCTTC. Its translation: CASSLTGDGLAGEHEQFF.

This clonotype was recorded many times. The chain is built from TRBV19 and TRBJ2-7, with 9 nucleotides matching TRBD1. The CDR3 is 15 amino acids. The germline gives CDR1 LNHDA, CDR2 SQIVND (reference sequence). The V segment lost 5 bases and the J segment 6 bases; nucleotides outside the gene matches: 11. The CDR3 reads CASSYGPGQGFEQYF. The CDR3 DNA sequence: TGTGCCAGTAGTTATGGGCCGGGACAGGGCTTCGAGCAGTACTTC.

This clonotype was observed many times. V usage is TRBV9 and J usage is TRBJ1-2; D possibly corresponds to TRBD1 (5 bases). Trimming shortened V by 0 bases and J by 0 bases, and 9 bases separated the two germline ends. CDR1 SGDLS and CDR2 YYNGEE come from the germline V gene. This CDR3 region has 15 residues. Written as DNA, the CDR3 is TGTGCCAGCAGCGTAGTAGGGGTCCCTAACTATGGCTACACCTTC. It encodes CASSVVGVPNYGYTF.

This clonotype has at least ten counts. This sequence joins TRBV7-9 and TRBJ2-2; TRBD2 matches 9 bases. The trim removed 4 bases at V and 6 bases at J, leaving 3 bases unmatched. Per the germline V gene, CDR1 is SEHNR and CDR2 is FQNEAQ (reference sequence). The CDR3 is 14 amino acids. The CDR3 loop reads CASSSGTSPGELFF. The DNA for the CDR3 is TGTGCCAGCAGCTCCGGGACTAGCCCCGGGGAGCTGTTTTTT.

The chain recombines TRBV20-1 with TRBJ1-5; 10 bases map to TRBD1. The CDR3 is made up of 16 amino acids. CDR1 and CDR2 from the germline V gene are DFQATT and SNEGSKA (reference sequence). V shed 6 bases and J 3 bases; nucleotides not matched to a gene: 11. Here the CDR3 reads CSAKDRGWQANQPQHF. DNA of the CDR3: TGCAGTGCCAAGGACAGGGGGTGGCAAGCCAATCAGCCCCAGCATTTT.

This clonotype appeared a few times. V usage is TRBV7-9 and J usage is TRBJ2-3; 7 nucleotides agree with TRBD2. Per germline, CDR1 SEHNR and CDR2 FQNEAQ (reference sequence). The length of the CDR3 is 15 residues. V gave up 4 bases and J gave up 1 base; unmatched junction bases: 5. The CDR3 nucleotides read TGTGCCAGCAGCTGGGGGGGGTTAGGCACAGATACGCAGTATTTT. Residues: CASSWGGLGTDTQYF.

This clonotype was seen repeatedly, ten times or more. The rearrangement joins TRBV29-1 to TRBJ1-1; D gene unclear. This CDR3 is built from 10 residues. From germline, CDR1 is SQVTM and CDR2 ANQGSEA. Trimming took off 7 bases at V and 10 bases at J, with 13 bases between the two ends. CDR3 loop: CSAFDVGAFF. The CDR3 DNA follows: TGCAGCGCCTTCGATGTCGGAGCTTTCTTT. The full variable domain, rest sourced from reference TRBV29-1 and TRBJ1-1, is SAVISQKPSRDICQRGTSLTIQCQVDSQVTMMFWYRQQPGQSLTLIATANQGSEATYESGFVIDKFPISRPNLTFSTLTVSNMSPEDSSIYLCSAFDVGAFFGQGTRLTVV.

This clonotype has more than one count but fewer than ten. The rearrangement joins TRBV19 to TRBJ1-5; D remains ambiguous. Trimming shortened V by 3 bases and J by 5 bases, and 8 bases separated the two germline ends. Germline V lookup: CDR1 LNHDA, CDR2 SQIVND (reference sequence). This CDR3 has 13 amino acids. The CDR3 protein is CASSIDSDQPQHF. In DNA, the CDR3 is TGTGCCAGTAGTATTGACTCAGATCAGCCCCAGCATTTT.

This clonotype was seen a handful of times. The V and J genes are TRBV19 and TRBJ1-1; D might be TRBD1 (6 bases). V lost 7 bases to trimming and J lost 6 bases, with 18 bases between them. The germline V gene encodes CDR1 LNHDA and CDR2 SQIVND (reference sequence). There are 14 residues in the CDR3. This CDR3 is CASMGAVRGAEAFF. The CDR3 DNA reads TGTGCCAGTATGGGTGCGGTGAGGGGGGCTGAAGCTTTCTTT.

As for this clonotype: This sequence may be a read error, since a much larger clone differs from it by one base. The chain recombines TRBV7-8 with TRBJ1-5; weak D call: TRBD1 (6 bases). The V end was cut by 1 base, the J end by 0 bases, with 19 bases between. Per the germline V gene, CDR1 is SGHVS and CDR2 is FQNEAQ. The CDR3 consists of 19 residues. CDR3 loop: CASSLVGLGGQVSNQPQHF. The CDR3, as DNA: TGTGCCAGCAGCTTAGTGGGTCTTGGGGGGCAGGTTAGCAATCAGCCCCAGCATTTT.

A remark on this clonotype: One end of the junction varies from germline; a read error may be responsible. The chain is built from TRBV28 and TRBJ2-4; 8 nucleotides agree with TRBD2. From germline, CDR1 is MDHEN and CDR2 SYDVKM. The CDR3 is 16 amino acids. The CDR3 sequence is CASDRGGGRGKSIQYF. In nucleotides, the CDR3 is TGTGCCAGCGACCGGGGGGGGGGCCGGGGCAAAAGCATTCAGTACTTC.

This clonotype was seen repeatedly, ten times or more. The chain uses TRBV12-3 or TRBV12-4 and TRBJ1-4, with a weak D call TRBD1 (6 bases). CDR3 length: 14 residues. Trimming shortened V by 4 bases and J by 5 bases, and 11 bases separated the two germline ends. CDR3: CASSWNRANEKLFF. CDR3 sequence (DNA): TGTGCCAGCAGTTGGAACAGGGCCAATGAAAAACTGTTTTTT.

This clonotype was picked up many times. The chain combines TRBV20-1 with TRBJ2-7; 8 positions agree with TRBD2. Germline CDR1 is DFQATT and CDR2 is SNEGSKA (reference sequence). The junction had 12 bases not matched to a gene; V was cut back by 3 bases and J by 5 bases. The CDR3 has 15 residues. CDR3 in DNA: TGCAGTGCTAGCCCCGGGACTAGGCTTGCCGACGAGCAGTACTTC. Protein product: CSASPGTRLADEQYF.

In regard to this clonotype: A much larger clone lies a single base off, so this may be a read error. This chain links TRBV28 with TRBJ2-3; 11 nucleotides agree with TRBD2. CDR3 size: 16 residues. V was pared by 6 bases and J by 2 bases, with 7 bases of the junction left unmatched. CDR1 and CDR2 from the germline V gene are MDHEN and SYDVKM. CDR3 loop: CASSTTSGSDTDTQYF. CDR3 DNA sequence: TGTGCCAGCAGCACCACTAGCGGGAGCGACACAGATACGCAGTATTTT.

There are a few counts of this clonotype. This chain links TRBV15 with TRBJ2-7; D unclear. Germline V gene sequence: CDR1 LNHNV, CDR2 YYDKDF (reference sequence). The CDR3 length is 15 residues. V dropped 0 bases and J dropped 0 bases, with 9 bases sitting between them. The CDR3 nucleotides read TGTGCCACCAGCAGAGATTTACGGGCCTCCTACGAGCAGTACTTC. Translating gives CATSRDLRASYEQYF.

The chain carries TRBV7-3 and TRBJ2-4; possibly TRBD1 or TRBD2 for D (5 bases each). The CDR3 is made up of 16 amino acids. Germline CDR1 and CDR2: SGHTA and FQGTGA. Deletions cut 4 bases from V and 11 bases from J, with 24 bases between. The CDR3 DNA reads as TGTGCCAGCAGCTCCCCCCGCCCGGGACGAGCAAGCGTTCAGTACTTC. Encoded protein: CASSSPRPGRASVQYF.

This clonotype occurred many times. The chain recombines TRBV11-2 with TRBJ2-1; the D gene is possibly TRBD2 (6 bases). This CDR3 contains 15 residues. Per germline, CDR1 SGHAT and CDR2 FQNNGV. V dropped 7 bases and J dropped 0 bases, with 13 bases sitting between them. This CDR3 reads CASTPGLPSYNEQFF. In DNA, the CDR3 is TGTGCCAGCACACCGGGACTTCCCTCCTACAATGAGCAGTTCTTC.

There are many counts of this clonotype. The chain couples TRBV7-3 to TRBJ2-7; D is ambiguous. This CDR3 spans 13 amino acids. The ends were cut back, 5 bases at V and 5 bases at J, with 13 bases in the middle. The germline V gene encodes CDR1 SGHTA and CDR2 FQGTGA. The CDR3 here is CASSPTLGNEQYF. In DNA form, the CDR3 reads TGTGCCAGCAGCCCAACCTTGGGGAACGAGCAGTACTTC.

The table lists this clonotype with many counts. The chain uses TRBV6-2 or TRBV6-3 and TRBJ2-1; 10 bases are shared with TRBD2. In germline, CDR1 is MNHEY, CDR2 SVGEGT. Unmatched junction bases numbered 7, after V lost 5 bases and J lost 6 bases. The CDR3 runs to 15 residues. The CDR3 DNA reads TGTGCCAGCAGTGAGGCTAGCGGGAGTAGCAATGAGCAGTTCTTC. It yields the protein CASSEASGSSNEQFF.

The V call is TRBV19, the J call TRBJ2-7; possibly TRBD1 for D (6 bases). The CDR3 length is 15 residues. Germline-derived CDR1 and CDR2 are LNHDA and SQIVND (reference sequence). Trimming removed 4 bases from V and 1 base from J, with 14 bases in between. CDR3 in amino acids: CASSTLAGASYEQYF. DNA of the CDR3: TGTGCCAGTAGTACCTTAGCAGGGGCATCCTACGAGCAGTACTTC.

The rearrangement links TRBV7-9 to TRBJ2-3; D is possibly TRBD1 (6 bases). The V end lost 5 bases, the J end lost 8 bases, and 17 bases lay between the germline ends. The CDR3 is made up of 14 amino acids. Germline V gives CDR1 SEHNR, CDR2 FQNEAQ (reference sequence). CDR3 in DNA: TGTGCCAGCAGCGAAGACCGGACAGTCAGTACGCAGTATTTT. It yields the protein CASSEDRTVSTQYF.

This clonotype came up many times. The chain employs TRBV7-3 and TRBJ2-7; 10 nucleotides agree with TRBD2. CDR1 and CDR2 from the germline V gene are SGHTA and FQGTGA. This CDR3 region has 14 residues. Trimming cost V 4 bases and J 6 bases; bases outside gene matches: 6. DNA for the CDR3: TGTGCCAGCAGCTCCGATAGCGGGAGGTCCGAGCAGTACTTC. Translating it yields CASSSDSGRSEQYF. Variable domain in full (rest from reference TRBV7-3 and TRBJ2-7): GAGVSQTPSNKVTEKGKYVELRCDPISGHTALYWYRQSLGQGPEFLIYFQGTGAADDSGLPNDRFFAVRPEGSVSTLKIQRTERGDSAVYLCASSSDSGRSEQYFGPGTRLTVT.